This T cell receptor beta chain emerged from a study of a mutant IDH1 vaccine in newly diagnosed glioma. Notes on the study in general: The occurrence of vaccine-induced immune responses was seen in 90% to 95% of patients. Pseudoprogression seemingly bore no relation to changes in top peripheral T cell clonotypes.

J was trimmed by 11 bases and V by 7 bases; bases with no gene match: 10. The CDR3 has 15 amino acids. Germline V gene lookup returns CDR1 MNHNS and CDR2 SASEGT. Measured with immunoSEQ multiplex PCR; TCRdb has only the in-frame clones, and not every one. The sample yields over 55,000 clones, about 81% seen once. As concerns this clone: The antigen is unknown.

Time point of the sample: week 23, last vaccination. Doses comprised 300 ug of mutant IDH1 20-mer peptide each, plus topical imiquimod. The chain joins TRBV6-1 to TRBJ1-6; 11 nucleotides line up with TRBD1. This sequence originates from a woman in her thirties or forties with glioma. Some clones in this sample may be carry-over from other donors' samples. This specimen was PBMCs, taken from a glioma patient whose treatment included an IDH1 peptide vaccine. The CDR3 DNA is TGTGCCAGCACCGCTACAGGGACAGGGGGTCCACCCCTCCACTTT. It translates to CASTATGTGGPPLHF.